This is a list of T cell receptor beta chains from one sample in a study of T cell repertoires in cytomegalovirus infection. Via MiXCR, TCRdb re-called the reads, giving one row per CDR3 protein. The sample consists of 180,000 or so distinct CDR3 sequences, 17% of them appearing once. The sequencing input was CD8+ T cells from PBMCs. The receptor source for this set is a human donor in good health (CMV status not recorded). Some clones in this sample may be carry-over from other donors' samples. CDR3s include the opening cysteine and the closing phenylalanine or tryptophan. Fields, in order: clone size, V gene, D gene, J gene, CDR3 protein, CDR3 DNA. D genes are given only for firm matches. Only some rows state a clone size, as once, few, many or a class for expanded clones.

NA	TRBV7-9	TRBD1	TRBJ2-2	CASSPGDSRSNTGELFF	TGTGCCAGCAGCCCAGGGGACAGCCGAAGTAACACCGGGGAGCTGTTTTTT
NA	TRBV28	NA	TRBJ1-1	CASSLAQGNTEAFF	TGTGCCAGCAGTCTAGCCCAGGGGAACACTGAAGCTTTCTTT
few	TRBV6-2/TRBV6-3	NA	TRBJ1-1	CASSWYSGLNTEAFF	TGTGCCAGCAGTTGGTACAGCGGTTTGAACACTGAAGCTTTCTTT
NA	TRBV6-2/TRBV6-3	NA	TRBJ2-5	CASSYSGWGETQYF	TGTGCCAGCAGTTACTCCGGCTGGGGAGAGACCCAGTACTTC
NA	TRBV7-2	NA	TRBJ2-7	CASSPTHTSSYEQYF	TGTGCCAGCAGCCCCACGCACACGAGCTCCTACGAGCAGTACTTC
NA	TRBV20-1	TRBD1	TRBJ1-2	CSALYRRQGVGGYTF	TGCAGTGCGCTGTACCGTAGACAGGGGGTTGGTGGCTACACCTTC
few	TRBV10-3	TRBD1	TRBJ2-1	CAISGERGSGGLTGEQFF	TGTGCCATCAGTGGTGAGAGGGGCTCAGGGGGCCTTACCGGTGAGCAGTTCTTC
NA	TRBV15	NA	TRBJ2-5	CATSRAPGPGGETQYF	TGTGCCACCAGCAGAGCCCCCGGACCCGGGGGCGAGACCCAGTACTTC
few	TRBV5-5	NA	TRBJ2-7	CASSPTPVEQYF	TGTGCCAGCAGCCCGACCCCGGTTGAGCAGTACTTC
few	TRBV7-9	TRBD1	TRBJ1-2	CASARGQGADGYTF	TGTGCCAGCGCTCGGGGACAGGGGGCAGATGGCTACACCTTC
few	TRBV12-3/TRBV12-4	NA	TRBJ1-2	CASSRADRTFYGYTF	TGTGCCAGCAGCCGCGCCGACAGGACTTTCTATGGCTACACCTTC
NA	TRBV7-9	NA	TRBJ2-1	CASSLGQGLSEQFF	TGTGCCAGCAGCTTAGGGCAGGGGTTGAGTGAGCAGTTCTTC
few	TRBV4-2	NA	TRBJ2-7	CASSLLGSAGALDGSYEQYF	TGTGCCAGCAGCCTTCTAGGGTCGGCAGGTGCCTTGGACGGCTCCTACGAGCAGTACTTC
NA	TRBV12-3/TRBV12-4	TRBD1	TRBJ1-5	CASSLGTGVSNQPQHF	TGTGCCAGCAGTTTGGGGACAGGAGTTAGCAATCAGCCCCAGCATTTT
NA	TRBV6-2/TRBV6-3	NA	TRBJ1-3	CASSLPGRDPGNTIYF	TGTGCCAGCAGTCTACCTGGACGGGACCCTGGAAACACCATATATTTT
NA	TRBV9	NA	TRBJ2-1	CASSPGGGLSYNEQFF	TGTGCCAGCAGCCCAGGAGGGGGCCTCTCCTACAATGAGCAGTTCTTC
few	TRBV6-5	TRBD2	TRBJ2-3	CASSYSTSGGAVDTQYF	TGTGCCAGCAGTTACTCGACTAGCGGGGGGGCCGTAGATACGCAGTATTTT
NA	TRBV6-5	NA	TRBJ2-2	CASSYTGAVLGAGELFF	TGTGCCAGCAGTTACACGGGGGCCGTATTAGGAGCCGGGGAGCTGTTTTTT
few	TRBV4-1	TRBD1	TRBJ2-1	CASSQESGTGAYNEQFF	TGCGCCAGCAGCCAAGAATCCGGGACAGGGGCGTACAATGAGCAGTTCTTC
NA	TRBV7-2	NA	TRBJ2-1	CASSLVGSNEQFF	TGTGCCAGCAGCTTAGTTGGGAGCAATGAGCAGTTCTTC
NA	TRBV11-2	TRBD1	TRBJ1-1	CASRRTGDTEAFF	TGTGCCAGCAGGCGTACAGGGGACACTGAAGCTTTCTTT
NA	TRBV4-1	TRBD1	TRBJ2-1	CASSQGQGASREQFF	TGCGCCAGCAGCCAAGGCCAGGGGGCGTCGAGAGAGCAGTTCTTC
few	TRBV7-2	TRBD1	TRBJ1-6	CASSSVPGQGPPLHF	TGTGCCAGCAGCTCCGTCCCGGGACAGGGTCCACCCCTCCACTTT
few	TRBV6-2/TRBV6-3	TRBD1	TRBJ1-1	CASSYSYPGQGLAFF	TGTGCCAGCAGTTACTCCTATCCGGGACAGGGGCTGGCTTTCTTT
many	TRBV12-3/TRBV12-4	NA	TRBJ2-4	CASSLGRLLQYF	TGTGCCAGCAGTTTGGGTCGGCTTCTCCAGTACTTC
NA	TRBV12-3/TRBV12-4	NA	TRBJ2-1	CASSLGTQSNEQFF	TGTGCCAGCAGTTTAGGTACACAATCGAATGAGCAGTTCTTC
NA	TRBV28	NA	TRBJ2-7	CASSLGVEQYF	TGTGCCAGCAGTTTGGGGGTCGAGCAGTACTTC
NA	TRBV7-2	NA	TRBJ1-1	CASSSPFLSVNTEAFF	TGTGCCAGCAGCTCGCCTTTTTTGAGTGTGAACACTGAAGCTTTCTTT